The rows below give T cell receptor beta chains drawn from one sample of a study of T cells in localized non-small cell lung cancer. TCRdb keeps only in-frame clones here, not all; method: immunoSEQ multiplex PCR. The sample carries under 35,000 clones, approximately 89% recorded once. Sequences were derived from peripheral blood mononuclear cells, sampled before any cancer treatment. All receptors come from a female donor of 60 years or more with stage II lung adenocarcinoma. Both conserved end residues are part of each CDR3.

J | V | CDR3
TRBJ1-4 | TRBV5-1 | CASSSATVREEKLFF
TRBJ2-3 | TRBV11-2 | CASSRAGTGLSDTQYF
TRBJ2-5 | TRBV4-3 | CASSQDVAGGLPETQYF
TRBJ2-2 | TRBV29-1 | CSVVRTANTGELFF
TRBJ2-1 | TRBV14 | CASNQLGGSYNEQFF
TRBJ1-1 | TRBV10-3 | CAIGQGVGTEAFF
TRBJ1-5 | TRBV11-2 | CASSPGGNQPQHF
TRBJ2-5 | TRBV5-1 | CASSLEGETQYF
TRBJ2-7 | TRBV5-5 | CASSYNPNEQYF
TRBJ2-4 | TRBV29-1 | CSGRLAGVTKNIQYF
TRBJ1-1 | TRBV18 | CASSKKAQKNTNTEAFF
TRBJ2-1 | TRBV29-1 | CARGGGQVNNEQFF
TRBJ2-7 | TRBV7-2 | CASSLGQGIYEQYF
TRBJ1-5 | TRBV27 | CASSGRGPAGNQPQHF
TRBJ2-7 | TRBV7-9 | CASSSGQGADNEQYF
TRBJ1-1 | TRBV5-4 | CASSSSLGVTEAFF
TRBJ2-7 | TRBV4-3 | CASSPGLTSSYEQYF
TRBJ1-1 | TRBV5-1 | CASRVGSVSNTEAFF
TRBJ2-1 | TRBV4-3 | CASSQVRTANGLPGNEQFF
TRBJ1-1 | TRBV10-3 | CAITRDSNTEAFF
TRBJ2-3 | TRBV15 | CATSRDRASGTTDTQYF
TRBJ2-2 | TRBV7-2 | CASSPLTVNTGELFF
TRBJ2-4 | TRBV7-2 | CASSLGLDIQYF
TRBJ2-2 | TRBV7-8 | CASSSRQGNTGELFF
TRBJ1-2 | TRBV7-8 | CASSLGTVNYGYTF
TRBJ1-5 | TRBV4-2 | CASSQETTGRFQPQHF
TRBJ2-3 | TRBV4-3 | CASSQEGFATDTQYF
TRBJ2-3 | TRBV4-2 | CASSQDQSAGPKRYF
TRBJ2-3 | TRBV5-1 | CASSSDPSSTDTQYF
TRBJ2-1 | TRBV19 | CASSTGDLLYNEQFF
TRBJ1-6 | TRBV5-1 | CASSLAGQGKNSPLHF
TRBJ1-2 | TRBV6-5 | CASREYGRDGYTF
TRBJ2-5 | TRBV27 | CASSRTGTGDETQYF
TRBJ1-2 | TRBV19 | CASSPGRTGYTF
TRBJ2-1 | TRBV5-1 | CASSFSGLAHNEQFF
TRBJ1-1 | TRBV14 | CASDPAGTSFMNTEAFF
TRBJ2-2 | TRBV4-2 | CASSQPGSNTGELFF
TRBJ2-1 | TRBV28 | CASSYLIGTRREQFF
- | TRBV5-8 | CASRYSGTYEQYF
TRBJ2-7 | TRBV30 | CAWSAAHRGTYEQYF
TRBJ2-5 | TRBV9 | CASSVKHRGETQYF
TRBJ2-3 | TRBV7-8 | CASSLAADTQYF
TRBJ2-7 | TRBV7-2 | CASSLDGRSYEQYF
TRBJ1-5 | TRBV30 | CAWSGRGGVGSNQPQHF
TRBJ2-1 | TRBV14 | CASRPGTSNEQFF
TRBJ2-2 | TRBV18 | CASSPGGANTGELFF
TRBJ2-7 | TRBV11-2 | CASSSSLAAYEQYF
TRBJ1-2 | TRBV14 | CASSQGEWVGYTF
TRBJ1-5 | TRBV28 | CASSLPGMGFQPQHF